The TCR beta chain described here comes from a study of a mutant IDH1 vaccine in newly diagnosed glioma listed by TCRdb under 2021. As for the study more broadly: Patients were given eight vaccinations, in weeks 1, 3, 5, 7, 11, 15, 19 and 23, which matched visits V03 through V10. The roughly 35 treated patients were roughly 60% male and around 38% female, with a mean age of roughly 40 years. Longitudinal TCRB deep sequencing was performed for about two dozen treated patients wherever samples were available for exploratory analyses. Vaccination was initiated 4-6 weeks after radiotherapy alone, or concurrently with temozolomide cycles in the chemotherapy-containing groups. Peripheral blood samples were drawn at six visits, namely V03 (baseline), V05, V07, V10, V12 and V13. Prior to enrollment, patients had been given standard therapy consisting of radiotherapy alone, temozolomide alone, or radiochemotherapy with temozolomide, with the combination given to most patients.

The sample's time point label, decoded: week 23, last vaccination. Each vaccine dose was 300 ug of a 20-mer mutant IDH1 peptide in Montanide, given subcutaneously with topical imiquimod. Donors had newly diagnosed WHO grade 3 or 4 IDH1-mutant astrocytomas with loss of nuclear ATRX. The samples were drawn from NOA16, a multicentre, single-arm, open-label phase I trial in Germany that tested a mutant IDH1 peptide vaccine in humans for the first time. The DNeasy Blood and Tissue Kit was used to extract genomic DNA from EDTA blood for TCRB sequencing. The CDR3 holds 14 amino acids from the cysteine to the phenylalanine. The sequence is cut down to CDR3 DNA, 42 bases in frame from base 1. V is reduced by 4 bases and J by 4 bases, leaving a spacing of 14 bases between them. The germline V gene yields SGHTS for CDR1 and YDEGEE for CDR2. What the work shows at the level of the full study, not this receptor alone: The authors stated that sample limitations prevented analyses of patient blood samples from being reproduced. Immune responses induced by the vaccine were seen in approximately 92% of patients across multiple MHC alleles. No apparent relationship was observed between pseudoprogression and alterations in the top peripheral T cell clonotypes detected by TCRB sequencing. PBMC samples for TCRB deep sequencing were selected based on availability.

As concerns this clone: Its antigen is currently not known. It has no much larger one-base neighbor in the sample; base qualities were not kept.

Preparation of the library involved the immunoSEQ multiplex PCR assay. The hsTCRB Kit was used according to the manufacturer's protocol to amplify rearranged TCR beta chain sequences. An Illumina MiSeq was used to sequence the TCRB libraries. Turning to the authors' computational methods: The kit vendor's proprietary platform handled demultiplexing, trimming and gene mapping. Not all clones reach the TCRdb copy of this immuneACCESS table, which keeps in-frame sequences only. Checked studies attribute under half of the gap to unresolved V genes and leave the rest unexplained. D and trimming come from the DNA, and the V and J calls and clone size come from that table. In all, the sample holds around 78,000 clones, and 65% to 90% of those were seen once. About 2.2% of the sample is held by the ten biggest clonotypes.

This TCR was sampled from a man aged 25 to 45 with glioma. Some clones in this sample may be carry-over from other donors' samples. The V gene is TRBV5-8 and the J gene is TRBJ1-2; the D region possibly corresponds to TRBD1 (5 bases align). This specimen consisted of PBMCs, obtained from a glioma patient whose treatment included an IDH1 peptide vaccine. The CDR3 protein: CASSLPGRSYGYTF. In nucleotide form, the sequence is TGTGCCAGCAGCCTTCCGGGACGGAGCTATGGCTACACCTTC.